This T cell receptor beta chain is drawn from a study of blood T cells in healthy people across ages (dated by TCRdb to 2014 to 2015). Broadly, across the study: Template switching captured roughly one uniquely barcoded TCR beta cDNA molecule per two T cells in model experiments. Using deep sequencing normalized with unique cDNA molecular identifiers, the study measured how TCR beta repertoire diversity changes with age. The donors were split into four age groups: young (average 16 years), middle-aged (39), aged (approximately 60) and long-lived (approximately 89). To avoid experimental bias, donors of different ages were randomly spread across the sequencing lanes. Using the same blood draw, the study looked at two additional independent replicas of 1 million unique cDNA reads for two donors, one aged 18 to 30 and the other aged 80 or older. The paper as a whole reports these results and caveats: Because donor CMV infection status was unknown, age-related changes in expanded clonotypes were potentially confounded. As age increased, observed TCR beta diversity per million T cells dropped in a roughly linear way, and a significant reduction was already evident by age roughly 40. Estimates of total diversity based on one million sequenced T cells were considered lower bounds and underestimates. Since profiling was done on bulk unsorted PBMCs, naive and antigen-experienced compartments could not be conclusively compared. There was a strong correlation between observed TCR beta diversity and the percentage of naive T cells measured by flow cytometry. Compared with the aged group, the long-lived group had more naive CD4+ T cells, fewer expanded clones and increased TCR diversity, suggesting age selection.

In the germline V gene (reference sequence), CDR1 corresponds to LGHDT and CDR2 to YNNKEL. The CDR3 contains 11 residues, cysteine and phenylalanine counted. Here the CDR3 DNA is all that survives: 33 bases in frame from base 1. The library was generated by 5' RACE. For sequencing, an Illumina HiSeq 2500 was employed. A second PCR of about 7 to 12 cycles was performed with a sample-barcoded 5' primer and a J-beta primer mix. A template-switch 5' adaptor carrying 12 random nucleotides introduced a unique molecular identifier onto each TCR beta cDNA molecule. Each sample yielded at least 3 million CDR3-containing paired-end reads. First-strand cDNA was synthesized from all RNA with the Mint cDNA synthesis kit, primed by a TRBC-specific oligonucleotide. After uracil-DNA glycosylase treatment, a first 18-cycle PCR used universal primers M1SS and BC2_uni_R on all cDNA. Turning to the authors' computational methods: Each sample was normalized by randomly selecting 1 million high-quality reads, each carrying a distinct molecular identifier. Reads sharing molecular identifiers were discarded rather than binned into consensus sequences. MiTCR, set to a Q25 quality threshold and the strictest error-elimination algorithm, was used for CDR3 identification, clonotype clustering and error correction. A nonparametric unseen species model with Euler transformation was used to estimate lower-bound total TCR beta diversity. TCRdb trimmed public reads at Q25 via fastp, called clones via MiXCR and kept in-frame beta chains. A single entry per CDR3 protein holds the most common genes and DNA from its merged rows. Clone size and V and J calls follow TCRdb, not the original study. The sample table shows about a million distinct CDR3 sequences, and about 51% are seen once. The ten largest account for 20% to 25% of the sample.

The donors were some 36 Caucasian individuals from Russia, aged roughly 6 to 90 years, who were systemically healthy. Each donor gave 8 to 10 milliliters of peripheral blood, drawn into EDTA-treated Vacutainer tubes. Ficoll-Paque density-gradient centrifugation was used to isolate PBMCs, with at least 7 million per sample. Trizol reagent was used to extract total RNA from the PBMCs, yielding at least 6 micrograms per sample. Naive CD45RAhigh/CD27high T cell percentages were measured by flow cytometry on a PBMC aliquot from every donor. This clonotype was observed once. The antigen it binds to is not known. The junction shows a germline mismatch at one end, possibly a read error.

This sequence originates from a woman in her fifties or sixties in good health. The sequence joins TRBV3-1 to TRBJ2-5, with the D gene call left open. The J call is in doubt because the DNA end fits TRBJ2-7 better. Material for sequencing was blood. The sequence in DNA is TGTACCAGCAGCCCGAACTACGAGCAGTACTTC. It translates to CTSSPNYEQYF.